This is a list of T cell receptor beta chains from one sample in a study of cytomegalovirus exposure and HLA in healthy donors. The assay was immunoSEQ multiplex PCR, and TCRdb's table has in-frame clones only and misses some. This sample has approximately 100,000 clones, with more than 65% found just once. The specimen sequenced was PBMCs. These receptor sequences come from a woman in her fifties or sixties in good health and CMV-seropositive. CDR3s include the opening cysteine and the closing phenylalanine or tryptophan. The D gene is left open where the match is weak. Clone size appears in some rows only: once, few, many, or a class for an expanded clone.

J gene	V gene	CDR3 length	clone size	D gene	CDR3 DNA	CDR3 protein
TRBJ2-1	TRBV2	16	NA	TRBD2	TGTGCCAGCAGCTCCATCGGGACTAGCGGGGTTAATGAGCAGTTCTTC	CASSSIGTSGVNEQFF
TRBJ1-5	TRBV19	16	NA	NA	TGTGCCAGCCTGAAGCTGGGGGCGAATAGCAATCAGCCCCAGCATTTT	CASLKLGANSNQPQHF
TRBJ1-2	TRBV29-1	19	NA	TRBD1	TGCAGCGTCCCCAGCCTGTCGGGGACAGGGGGCGCCGCTTACTATGGCTACACCTTC	CSVPSLSGTGGAAYYGYTF
TRBJ2-1	TRBV5-1	14	NA	TRBD2	TGCGCCAGCAGCTTTAGCGGGGGGGCCAATGAGCAGTTCTTC	CASSFSGGANEQFF
TRBJ2-1	TRBV6-5	14	few	TRBD1	TGTGCCAGCAGCGACTACAGGGGTAGCAATGAGCAGTTCTTC	CASSDYRGSNEQFF
TRBJ1-1	TRBV7-9	13	NA	NA	TGTGCCAGCAGCTCCCCCGGGGGCACTGAAGCTTTCTTT	CASSSPGGTEAFF
TRBJ1-3	TRBV9	16	few	NA	TGTGCCAGCAGCCTACTTCCGGACAGTTCTGGAAACACCATATATTTT	CASSLLPDSSGNTIYF
TRBJ2-2	TRBV18	16	few	TRBD2	TGTGCCAGCTCACTCGGACTAGCTGAGAACACCGGGGAGCTGTTTTTT	CASSLGLAENTGELFF
TRBJ1-4	TRBV5-1	17	NA	NA	TGCGCCAGCAGCTCACCCCCAGGGACTTCAACTAATGAAAAACTGTTTTTT	CASSSPPGTSTNEKLFF
TRBJ1-2	TRBV2	13	NA	TRBD1	TGTGCCAGCAGCGCAGGACAGGGCTATGGCTACACCTTC	CASSAGQGYGYTF
TRBJ2-2	TRBV9	16	NA	TRBD2	TGTGCCAGCAGCCCGGAGGCTAGCGGGAACACCGGGGAGCTGTTTTTT	CASSPEASGNTGELFF
TRBJ1-1	TRBV7-9	11	NA	NA	TGTGCCAGCAGCATCAGGGCTGAAGCTTTCTTT	CASSIRAEAFF
TRBJ2-5	TRBV5-1	14	NA	NA	TGCGCCAGCAGAGGACAAACAGGGTCGGAGACCCAGTACTTC	CASRGQTGSETQYF
TRBJ2-5	TRBV4-2	18	NA	TRBD2	TGTGCCAGCAGCCAAGAAATGGGGTGGACTAGCGGGCAAGAGACCCAGTACTTC	CASSQEMGWTSGQETQYF
TRBJ2-1	TRBV11-3	13	once	NA	TGTGCCAGCAGCCCCGGAACGGGCAATGAGCAGTTCTTC	CASSPGTGNEQFF
TRBJ1-4	TRBV6-1	17	NA	TRBD1	TGTGCCAGCAGTGAAGAGGGGGACAGGTTCTTTAATGAAAAACTGTTTTTT	CASSEEGDRFFNEKLFF
TRBJ1-1	TRBV19	14	few	NA	TGTGCCAGTAGTATAGGACAGCTGAACACTGAAGCTTTCTTT	CASSIGQLNTEAFF
TRBJ1-4	TRBV6-6	15	once	TRBD1	TGTGCCAGCAGTTCCTACGGACAGGCTAATGAAAAACTGTTTTTT	CASSSYGQANEKLFF
TRBJ2-3	TRBV7-9	16	few	TRBD2	TGTGCCAGCAGCTTACGCGCGGGAGCGGTGACAGATACGCAGTATTTT	CASSLRAGAVTDTQYF
TRBJ2-2	TRBV15	17	NA	NA	TGTGCCACCAGCAGAGTCACGACACTTACGAACACCGGGGAGCTGTTTTTT	CATSRVTTLTNTGELFF
TRBJ1-1	TRBV6-5	13	few	NA	TGTGCCAGCACTAGGTTAATGAACACTGAAGCTTTCTTT	CASTRLMNTEAFF
TRBJ1-2	TRBV19	16	NA	NA	TGTGCCAGTAGTTCCCGACAGGACGGGGCTAACTATGGCTACACCTTC	CASSSRQDGANYGYTF
TRBJ2-7	TRBV19	14	once	NA	TGTGCCAGTAGTATAGATGGCAAGACCTACGAGCAGTACTTC	CASSIDGKTYEQYF
TRBJ2-2	TRBV27	13	NA	NA	TGTGCCAGCAGTTACAGGTTACCCGGGGAGCTGTTTTTT	CASSYRLPGELFF
TRBJ1-2	TRBV30	14	NA	TRBD1	TGTGCCTGGATGGCAGGGGGCCGTAGCTATGGCTACACCTTC	CAWMAGGRSYGYTF
TRBJ1-1	TRBV9	11	few	TRBD1	TGTGCCAGCAGCGTAGCTGGGACAGGAGCTTTT	CASSVAGTGAF
TRBJ2-7	TRBV5-4	15	NA	TRBD2	TGTGCCAGCAGCCCCTCCCGCGGGGGGACCTACGAGCAGTACTTC	CASSPSRGGTYEQYF
TRBJ2-5	TRBV28	11	NA	NA	TGTGCCAGCATGCACCAGGAGACCCAGTACTTC	CASMHQETQYF
TRBJ2-3	TRBV7-9	15	NA	TRBD1	TGTGCCAGCAGCGGTCCAGGGGGCAGGGCAGATACGCAGTATTTT	CASSGPGGRADTQYF
TRBJ1-2	TRBV6-5	14	NA	NA	TGTGCCAGCAGTGAAGAGGGCTGGGATGGTGGCTACACCTTC	CASSEEGWDGGYTF
TRBJ1-2	TRBV11-2	17	few	TRBD1	TGTGCCAGCAGCTTAGCTCACTCGGACAGGTGGGGCTATGGCTACACCTTC	CASSLAHSDRWGYGYTF
TRBJ2-7	TRBV9	14	NA	NA	TGTGCCAGCAGCGTAGGGGGAGACTCCTACGAGCAGTACTTC	CASSVGGDSYEQYF
TRBJ1-1	TRBV19	13	NA	NA	TGTGCCAGTAGAACAGGGACGAACACTGAAGCTTTCTTT	CASRTGTNTEAFF
TRBJ1-3	TRBV5-1	14	NA	NA	TGCGCCAGCAGCCCTTTAGCGCTTGGAAACACCATATATTTT	CASSPLALGNTIYF
TRBJ1-2	TRBV20-1	11	few	NA	TGCAGTGCTAGAGCCCCGGGACTCTACACCTTC	CSARAPGLYTF
TRBJ2-1	TRBV19	14	few	TRBD2	TGTGCCAGTACCCTTGGACTAGATTTTTATGAGCAGTTCTTC	CASTLGLDFYEQFF
TRBJ2-7	TRBV6-5	14	NA	TRBD2	TGTGCCAGCAGCTGGACTAGCGGGGAGTACGAGCAGTACTTC	CASSWTSGEYEQYF
TRBJ2-2	TRBV5-1	15	NA	TRBD1	TGCGCCAGCAGCCTGGGACAGTCGAAGGGCGGGGAGCTGTTTTTT	CASSLGQSKGGELFF
TRBJ2-1	TRBV7-7	13	NA	NA	TGTGCTAGCAGCTCCGACAGCACCAGTGAGCAGTTCTTC	CASSSDSTSEQFF
TRBJ1-1	TRBV12-5	16	NA	NA	TGTGCTAGTGGTTTGGTTGGGGGGTTGTGGAACACTGAAGCTTTCTTT	CASGLVGGLWNTEAFF
TRBJ2-1	TRBV27	17	once	NA	TGTGCCAGCAGTTTTTCCAGGGGTGGTAGCTGGGGGAGTGCGCAGTTCTTC	CASSFSRGGSWGSAQFF